Presented here are 12 T cell receptor beta chains from one specimen sequenced in a study of T cell changes during pregnancy in multiple sclerosis. Assay: immunoSEQ multiplex PCR; the TCRdb copy retains only in-frame clones and omits some. The sample includes about 87,000 clones, around 93% seen only once; the top ten take roughly 1.4%. The source was peripheral blood, collected in the third trimester of pregnancy. The source of these receptors is a female donor in good health, enrolled as a control in a pregnancy study.

This chain links TRBV7-8 with TRBJ2-7; 8 positions agree with TRBD2. The CDR3 has 16 residues. V dropped 6 bases and J dropped 2; count of bases not matched to a gene: 12. The V gene's germline CDR1 is SGHVS and CDR2 FQNEAQ. CDR3: CASSPNRGSGAYEQYF. In DNA form, the CDR3 reads TGTGCCAGCAGTCCCAATCGGGGTAGCGGGGCCTACGAGCAGTACTTC.

The rearrangement joins TRBV27 to TRBJ1-2, with 12 bases matching TRBD1. The trim removed 1 base at V and 3 bases at J, leaving 3 bases unmatched. The germline gives CDR1 MNHEY, CDR2 SMNVEV (reference sequence). This CDR3 spans 16 amino acids. CDR3 amino acids: CASSLLGTGGDYGYTF. CDR3 DNA: TGTGCCAGCAGTTTATTGGGGACAGGGGGCGACTATGGCTACACCTTC.

The chain recombines TRBV7-2 with TRBJ2-1; 13 nucleotides line up with TRBD2. The CDR3 totals 18 residues. CDR1 is SGHTA, CDR2 FQGNSA, per germline. V lost 3 bases to trimming and J lost 7 bases; unmatched junction nucleotides: 12. The CDR3 sequence: CASSFQPPGLAGRNEQFF. The CDR3 nucleotides are TGTGCCAGCAGCTTCCAACCTCCGGGACTAGCGGGAAGGAATGAGCAGTTCTTC.

The rearrangement joins TRBV19 to TRBJ1-1; 7 bases agree with TRBD1. V lost 4 bases to trimming and J lost 8 bases; unmatched junction nucleotides: 7. Germline lookup yields CDR1 LNHDA and CDR2 SQIVND (reference sequence). CDR3 length equals 13 residues. The CDR3 loop is CASSTTGQAEAFF. The CDR3, as DNA: TGTGCCAGTAGTACCACAGGACAGGCAGAAGCTTTCTTT.

J is TRBJ2-7 and V is TRBV5-1, with 10 positions matching TRBD1. With 3 bases clipped from V and 3 bases from J, the junction kept 3 bases outside the gene matches. This CDR3 region has 14 residues. Germline V CDR1 and CDR2: SGHRS, YFSETQ. The CDR3 here is CASSWGQGSYEQYF. Written as DNA, the CDR3 is TGCGCCAGCAGCTGGGGACAGGGGAGCTACGAGCAGTACTTC.

This rearrangement joins TRBV11-2 to TRBJ1-3; no clear D. CDR1 and CDR2 from the germline V gene are SGHAT and FQNNGV. The CDR3 is 15 residues long. V shed 1 base and J shed 0 bases, with 7 bases lying between them. This CDR3 reads CASSLGIVSGNTIYF. The CDR3 nucleotides are TGTGCCAGCAGCTTAGGTATCGTCTCTGGAAACACCATATATTTT. The variable domain in full, completed from reference TRBV11-2 and TRBJ1-3, reads EAGVAQSPRYKIIEKRQSVAFWCNPISGHATLYWYQQILGQGPKLLIQFQNNGVVDDSQLPKDRFSAERLKGVDSTLKIQPAKLEDSAVYLCASSLGIVSGNTIYFGEGSWLTVV.

V gene TRBV5-1 combines with J gene TRBJ2-1; 10 nucleotides align to TRBD2. The V and J ends lost 0 bases and 7 bases, in that order; junction bases with no gene match: 7. This CDR3 is built from 16 residues. Germline assignment: CDR1 SGHRS and CDR2 YFSETQ. CDR3 DNA sequence: TGCGCCAGCAGCTTGGAGCCAGCGGGAGGGTATAATGAGCAGTTCTTC. This gives the protein CASSLEPAGGYNEQFF.

The rearrangement links TRBV5-1 to TRBJ1-5, with D uncertain. Germline CDR1 and CDR2: SGHRS and YFSETQ. The CDR3 has 13 amino acids. V was trimmed by 4 bases and J by 5 bases, leaving 10 bases between them. The CDR3 is CASSETGDQPQHF. CDR3 bases: TGCGCCAGCAGCGAAACTGGAGATCAGCCCCAGCATTTT.

This clone was observed a single time. The V call is TRBV28, the J call TRBJ2-2; no clear D gene. The CDR3 is made up of 16 amino acids. V was shortened by 3 bases and J by 0 bases, with 11 bases between the two germline ends. Per the germline V gene, CDR1 is MDHEN and CDR2 is SYDVKM. CDR3 DNA sequence: TGTGCCAGCAGTTTTTATTCTGGCTCGAACACCGGGGAGCTGTTTTTT. Translating it yields CASSFYSGSNTGELFF.

The CDR3 nucleotides are TGTGCCAGCAGTCCAGGGACTAGCGGGAGCTCCTACGAGCAGTACTTC. Residues: CASSPGTSGSSYEQYF. The rearrangement joins TRBV2 to TRBJ2-7; TRBD2 matches 14 bases. The V and J ends lost 5 bases and 0 bases, in that order; junction bases with no gene match: 3. The CDR3 length is 16 residues. Germline values: CDR1 SNHLY, CDR2 FYNNEI.

This chain uses TRBV28 with TRBJ1-2, with D unclear. CDR3 length: 14 amino acids. Germline-derived CDR1 and CDR2 are MDHEN and SYDVKM. V was trimmed by 4 bases and J by 3 bases, leaving 12 bases between them. CDR3 in amino acids: CASSSPGAHYGYTF. The CDR3 coding sequence is TGTGCCAGCAGTTCCCCGGGAGCTCACTATGGCTACACCTTC.

The chain carries TRBV6-5 and TRBJ1-1, with D possibly TRBD1 on 6 matching bases. Germline V gene lookup returns CDR1 MNHEY and CDR2 SVGAGI. This CDR3 is built from 14 residues. V lost 2 bases to trimming and J lost 5 bases, with 12 bases between them. The chain's CDR3 is CASSYQGRRTEAFF. The CDR3 DNA reads TGTGCCAGCAGTTACCAGGGGCGCAGGACTGAAGCTTTCTTT.